There are a few counts of the clone carrying this T cell receptor (beta chain). V shed 4 bases and J 6 bases; nucleotides not matched to a gene: 10. This CDR3 is built from 14 residues. Germline lookup yields CDR1 SGHRS and CDR2 YFSETQ. This record comes from a study of blood T cells in healthy people across ages. The use of a sample-barcoded 5' primer and a J-beta primer mix characterized a second PCR of roughly 6 to 11 cycles. A tag from a template-switch adaptor with 12 random nucleotides marked each cDNA molecule. TCRdb itself ran the 5' RACE reads through MiXCR, one entry per CDR3 protein. The sample has 750,000 to 950,000 distinct CDR3 sequences; about 48% are singletons.

V and J are TRBV5-1 and TRBJ2-7; 7 bases are shared with TRBD1. This clonotype was obtained from a man older than 75 in good health. What was sequenced was blood. CDR3 DNA sequence: TGCGCCAGCAGCACACTACAGGGGAGCATCGAGCAGTACTTC. Protein: CASSTLQGSIEQYF.